This T cell receptor beta chain was obtained from a study of T cell responses to AZD1222 COVID-19 vaccine. Trimming at V came to 0 bases and at J to 3 bases, leaving 13 bases not matched to a gene. The germline gives CDR1 KGHSY, CDR2 FQNENV. The CDR3 consists of 18 residues. Broader study findings: Seropositivity was recorded at baseline in only 6 or 7 AZD1222 recipients. Females outnumbered males among donors, who were mostly white British; clonal diversity was possibly underestimated. Repertoires were collected only later (after the peak T cell response had occurred).

Clones were read by immunoSEQ multiplex PCR, and TCRdb kept only the in-frame ones, dropping some. The data hold about 100,000 clones, with 80% to 95% observed a single time. Turning to this clone: Its specificity is not known.

Sequencing was performed on peripheral blood, taken on day 0 of AZD1222 vaccination. The clonotype originates from an adult in good health. The gene calls are TRBV16 and TRBJ2-7; 8 bases agree with TRBD1. CDR3 residues: CASSQSSVGTGALYEQYF. The CDR3 bases are TGTGCCAGCAGCCAATCTTCAGTTGGGACAGGAGCCCTCTACGAGCAGTACTTC.